These 25 T cell receptor beta chains originate from one sample sequenced in a study of CXCR3-negative and CXCR3-positive naive CD8 T cells. General study points: CXCR3-positive naive cells had TRB CDR3s that were more hydrophobic than CXCR3-negative naive cells had.

These receptors have no identified antigens. UMI-labeled 5' RACE TRB cDNA libraries were prepared from the cells. TCRdb reanalyzed the 5' RACE reads, giving one entry per CDR3 protein sequence and no DNA. This sample's clone table lists about 140,000 distinct CDR3 sequences. The sequenced material came from naive CXCR3+ CD8+ T cells from blood. The subset was: CD45RO-CCR7+CD27+CD95- naive CD8+ T cells expressing CXCR3 (TNR3+). These receptors came from a human donor in good health. Some clones in this sample may be carry-over from other donors' samples.

The chain employs TRBV27 and TRBJ2-7. Germline CDR1 and CDR2: MNHEY and SMNVEV (reference sequence). CDR3 length: 13 amino acids. The CDR3 here is CASSLSPYYEQYF.

J is TRBJ2-1 and V is TRBV10-3; the D call of TRBD2 rests on TCRdb alone, since no DNA is present to check it. Germline CDR1 reads ENHRY; CDR2 reads SYGVKD. The CDR3 runs 13 residues. The CDR3: CAIAVQSYNEQFF.

The CDR3 region is CATSRDAMSTAGENIQYF. J is TRBJ2-4 and V is TRBV15; TCRdb indicates TRBD1, and absent DNA this call remains unverified. CDR1 is LNHNV, CDR2 YYDKDF, per germline (reference sequence). The CDR3 extends over 18 amino acids.

The rearrangement uses TRBV5-1 and TRBJ2-7; the TCRdb D gene call, TRBD2, has no DNA to confirm it. In germline, CDR1 is SGHRS, CDR2 YFSETQ. This CDR3 spans 15 amino acids. CDR3: CASSMGLAGVYEQYF.

The chain couples TRBV11-3 to TRBJ2-7; the D call from TCRdb, TRBD2, cannot be confirmed without DNA. The CDR3 covers 16 residues. Germline values: CDR1 SGHNT, CDR2 YENEEA. The CDR3 is CASSLPSDRYTYEQYF. The full variable domain, its missing parts supplied by reference TRBV11-3 and TRBJ2-7, is EAGVVQSPRYKIIEKKQPVAFWCNPISGHNTLYWYLQNLGQGPELLIRYENEEAVDDSQLPKDRFSAERLKGVDSTLKIQPAELGDSAVYLCASSLPSDRYTYEQYFGPGTRLTVT.

The V call is TRBV28, the J call TRBJ1-1; TCRdb calls TRBD1, which cannot be checked without DNA. Germline V CDR1 and CDR2: MDHEN, SYDVKM. This CDR3 contains 15 residues. The CDR3 protein is CASSLNPSMNTEAFF.

V gene TRBV23-1 combines with J gene TRBJ2-3; TCRdb proposes TRBD2, but this gene call is untestable without DNA. TRBV23-1 is designated an ORF whose function remains uncertain. CDR3 length: 16 amino acids. The CDR3 loop is CASSQFGRTSADTQYF.

This chain links TRBV20-1 with TRBJ2-7; TCRdb's assignment of TRBD2 cannot be checked, as there is no DNA. Germline V gives CDR1 DFQATT, CDR2 SNEGSKA (reference sequence). This CDR3 has 15 amino acids. CDR3: CSASSLAGEIYEQYF.

The rearrangement links TRBV19 to TRBJ1-2; TCRdb's D call, TRBD1, is unchecked because there is no DNA. Germline V gene sequence: CDR1 LNHDA, CDR2 SQIVND (reference sequence). This CDR3 spans 18 amino acids. CDR3 sequence: CASSKDDVRGPTNYGYTF.

The chain is built from TRBV5-8 and TRBJ1-5. The germline V gene encodes CDR1 SGHTS and CDR2 YDEGEE. CDR3 length: 14 amino acids. The CDR3 spells CASSGVGSNQPQHF.

The J gene is TRBJ1-5, the V gene TRBV7-9; TCRdb picks TRBD1, but there is no DNA to check that call. The CDR3 is 15 residues long. Germline CDR1 and CDR2: SEHNR and FQNEAQ (reference sequence). CDR3 in amino acids: CASSTDRADNQPQHF.

The gene calls are TRBV29-1 and TRBJ2-1. Germline assignment: CDR1 SQVTM and CDR2 ANQGSEA. The CDR3 has 12 amino acids. CDR3 loop: CSVEDFVNEQFF.

The rearrangement uses TRBV15 and TRBJ2-6. Germline assignment: CDR1 LNHNV and CDR2 YYDKDF (reference sequence). The CDR3 runs 18 residues. The CDR3 spells CATSRVPGQFSGANVLTF.

This chain uses TRBV29-1 with TRBJ2-3; without DNA, the TCRdb call of TRBD2 cannot be checked. Germline values: CDR1 SQVTM, CDR2 ANQGSEA. The CDR3 consists of 14 residues. CDR3 loop: CSVDQGGVTDTQYF.

This rearrangement joins TRBV4-3 to TRBJ1-5. The germline gives CDR1 LGHNA, CDR2 YSLEER. The CDR3 has 15 amino acids. The CDR3 reads CASSQDGERNQPQHF.

The chain employs TRBV20-1 and TRBJ2-1; TCRdb designates TRBD2, a call that cannot be tested without DNA. The CDR3 runs to 19 residues. CDR1 DFQATT and CDR2 SNEGSKA come from the germline V gene (reference sequence). CDR3 protein: CSARPYGTSGRTGYNEQFF.

The genes are TRBV4-2 and TRBJ2-7; TCRdb's D call of TRBD1 is untestable without DNA. The CDR3 is made up of 14 amino acids. The germline V gene encodes CDR1 LGHNA and CDR2 YNFKEQ. CDR3 in amino acids: CASSQESPTYEQYF.

The CDR3 is CSARDLGTGDSYEQYF. The chain uses TRBV20-1 and TRBJ2-7; the TCRdb D gene call, TRBD1, has no DNA to confirm it. CDR1 and CDR2 (germline): DFQATT, SNEGSKA (reference sequence). The CDR3 loop spans 16 amino acids.

The chain joins TRBV29-1 to TRBJ2-5; as DNA is missing, the TRBD1 call by TCRdb cannot be tested. The CDR3 spans 14 residues. Germline V gene data show CDR1 as SQVTM and CDR2 as ANQGSEA. The CDR3 spells CSVEAGDGKETQYF.

The V gene is TRBV14, the J gene TRBJ2-2; the TCRdb D gene call, TRBD2, has no DNA to confirm it. Looked up from germline, CDR1 is SGHDN and CDR2 is FVKESK. The CDR3 is 14 amino acids. CDR3: CASSLEDPTGELFF.

The chain employs TRBV28 and TRBJ1-4. The V gene's germline CDR1 is MDHEN and CDR2 SYDVKM. CDR3 length: 18 amino acids. The CDR3 protein is CASSLEVEGLGDPEKLFF.

The gene calls are TRBV6-2 or TRBV6-3 and TRBJ2-1; TCRdb reports TRBD1, a call that lacks DNA to check it against. CDR1 and CDR2 from the germline V gene are MNHEY and SVGEGT. The CDR3 runs to 15 residues. CDR3 sequence: CASSKRGSPYNEQFF.

The rearrangement joins TRBV7-9 to TRBJ2-7; TCRdb's D call, TRBD1, is unchecked because there is no DNA. Germline lookup yields CDR1 SEHNR and CDR2 FQNEAQ (reference sequence). This CDR3 has 14 residues. Here the CDR3 reads CASSLGTGHDEQYF.

This rearrangement joins TRBV29-1 to TRBJ2-7; without DNA, the TCRdb call of TRBD2 cannot be checked. Per germline, CDR1 SQVTM and CDR2 ANQGSEA. The CDR3 contains 14 residues. The CDR3 protein is CSATTSTEGFQQYF.

The rearrangement joins TRBV4-1 to TRBJ2-7; TCRdb's D gene call, TRBD1, goes unchecked for lack of DNA. The CDR3 has 14 amino acids. CDR1 is MGHRA and CDR2 is YSYEKL in the germline V gene. This CDR3 reads CASSPEQGAYEQYF.